The 28 T cell receptor beta chains reported below all come from one sample, sequenced in a study of technical replicates of blood from a handful of donors. The repertoire was sequenced with immunoSEQ multiplex PCR; TCRdb's copy has only in-frame clones and lacks some. The repertoire consists of around 80,000 clones, with roughly 90% occurring once and the leading ten covering about 0.39%. Sequenced sample: T cells isolated from PBMCs. These receptors were taken from a human donor in good health.

The chain recombines TRBV4-2 with TRBJ2-6, with a tentative D call TRBD2 (5 bases). Between the trimmed V and J ends, which lost 0 bases and 2 bases, there was a span of 8 bases. The CDR3 consists of 16 residues. Germline V gene data show CDR1 as LGHNA and CDR2 as YNFKEQ. CDR3 nucleotide sequence: TGTGCCAGCAGCCAAGATCTGAGGGCTGGGGCCAACGTCCTGACTTTC. As protein: CASSQDLRAGANVLTF.

The V call is TRBV7-9, the J call TRBJ2-7, with D possibly matching TRBD2 (6 bases). This CDR3 is 16 amino acids long. With 2 bases removed from V and 0 bases from J, the gap between germline ends came to 14 bases. CDR1 and CDR2 (germline): SEHNR, FQNEAQ (reference sequence). As DNA, the CDR3 is TGTGCCAGCAGCTTAATGGGACTTTCTAGCTCCTACGAGCAGTACTTC. Protein: CASSLMGLSSSYEQYF.

The rearrangement links TRBV29-1 to TRBJ2-2; 10 bases line up with TRBD2. The germline V gene has CDR1 SQVTM and CDR2 ANQGSEA. This CDR3 region has 15 residues. J was trimmed by 6 bases and V by 5 bases; bases with no gene match: 9. DNA for the CDR3: TGCAGCGTTACCGAGAGCGGGAGGGCCGCCGGGGAGCTGTTTTTT. It encodes CSVTESGRAAGELFF.

The V and J genes are TRBV5-1 and TRBJ2-2; 7 nucleotides agree with TRBD1. Germline CDR1 reads SGHRS; CDR2 reads YFSETQ. The CDR3 has 14 residues. After removal of 4 bases from V and 7 bases from J, the junction contained 7 bases not matched to a gene. DNA for the CDR3: TGCGCCAGCAGCGCCGCTCGACAGGGCGGGGAGCTGTTTTTT. It encodes CASSAARQGGELFF.

This clone was observed once. The chain recombines TRBV19 with TRBJ1-1; D not resolved. Germline V lookup: CDR1 LNHDA, CDR2 SQIVND (reference sequence). The CDR3 length is 15 residues. The ends were cut back, 6 bases at V and 1 base at J, with 15 bases in the middle. The CDR3 DNA sequence: TGTGCCAGTAGGCCCATTTCGGAGCCGAACACTGAAGCTTTCTTT. Translated: CASRPISEPNTEAFF.

The chain employs TRBV23-1 and TRBJ2-3; 9 nucleotides align to TRBD1. TRBV23-1 is treated as an ORF (open reading frame) with a function not yet certain. The CDR3 totals 14 residues. V shed 5 bases, J shed 3 bases, and the junction held 3 bases outside the gene matches. The CDR3 DNA reads TGCGCCAGCAGTTCCGGACAGGGGACAGATACGCAGTATTTT. As protein: CASSSGQGTDTQYF.

The chain uses TRBV9 and TRBJ2-1; 9 nucleotides agree with TRBD2. Trimming removed 0 bases from V and 8 bases from J; junction bases left unmatched: 6. In germline, CDR1 is SGDLS, CDR2 YYNGEE. The CDR3 contains 15 residues. The CDR3 DNA sequence: TGTGCCAGCAGCGTAGAGGGCGGGAGGGCCGATGAGCAGTTCTTC. Its translation is CASSVEGGRADEQFF.

This chain connects TRBV25-1 to TRBJ2-2, with D uncertain. Germline CDR1 reads MGHDK; CDR2 reads SYGVNS. V was shortened by 3 bases and J by 5 bases, with 7 bases between the two germline ends. This CDR3 is built from 13 residues. CDR3 sequence: CASSDRYTGELFF. The DNA of the CDR3 is TGTGCCAGCAGTGATCGTTATACCGGGGAGCTGTTTTTT.

The chain employs TRBV4-1 and TRBJ2-1, with 9 bases lining up with TRBD1. Germline loops: CDR1 MGHRA, CDR2 YSYEKL. The CDR3 runs to 14 residues. Unmatched junction bases numbered 2, after V lost 1 base and J lost 7 bases. This CDR3 reads CASSQGTGDNEQFF. DNA of the CDR3: TGCGCCAGCAGCCAAGGGACAGGGGATAATGAGCAGTTCTTC.

J is TRBJ1-2 and V is TRBV30; D gene ambiguous. Trimming removed 1 base at V and 4 bases at J, with 4 bases between. This CDR3 has 11 residues. The germline CDR1 and CDR2 sequences are GTSNPN and SVGIG (reference sequence). The CDR3 here is CAWSGSYGYTF. The CDR3 nucleotides read TGTGCCTGGAGTGGTAGCTATGGCTACACCTTC.

This clone has a single count. This rearrangement joins TRBV28 to TRBJ1-2, with D tentatively TRBD1 (6 bases). The CDR3 is 12 residues long. Trimming stripped 5 bases from V and 5 bases from J, with 9 bases between. Germline V CDR1 and CDR2: MDHEN, SYDVKM. The CDR3 reads CASSRTEYGYTF. The CDR3, as DNA: TGTGCCAGCAGTAGGACAGAGTATGGCTACACCTTC.

The gene calls are TRBV12-1 and TRBJ2-5; the table's D call of TRBD2 was not tested on the DNA. TRBV12-1 is marked as a pseudogene. CDR3 size: 14 residues. CDR3 nucleotides: TGTGCCAGCAGCTTTAAGGGGAGGGAAGAGACCCAGTACTTC. Translating it yields CASSFKGREETQYF.

V gene TRBV4-3 combines with J gene TRBJ2-1; 15 nucleotides align to TRBD2. From germline, CDR1 is LGHNA and CDR2 YSLEER. This CDR3 spans 15 amino acids. The V segment lost 4 bases and the J segment 9 bases; nucleotides outside the gene matches: 4. As DNA, the CDR3 is TGCGCCAGCAGCCTAGGGACTAGCGGGGGGCGTGAGCAGTTCTTC. Its protein is CASSLGTSGGREQFF.

V usage is TRBV6-1 and J usage is TRBJ2-1, with 7 bases aligning to TRBD2. The germline V gene encodes CDR1 MNHNS and CDR2 SASEGT. Trimming cost V 5 bases and J 4 bases; bases outside gene matches: 8. This CDR3 spans 15 amino acids. The CDR3 nucleotides are TGTGCCAGCAGTCAAACGGGGGGTTTTTACAATGAGCAGTTCTTC. This sequence encodes CASSQTGGFYNEQFF.

V is TRBV2 and J is TRBJ2-5; 9 bases line up with TRBD2. The ends lost 10 bases at V and 4 bases at J; junction bases unmatched: 10. The germline gives CDR1 SNHLY, CDR2 FYNNEI. This CDR3 spans 14 amino acids. The CDR3 sequence: CATLAGEALETQYF. The CDR3 DNA reads as TGTGCCACTTTAGCGGGAGAGGCATTAGAGACCCAGTACTTC.

This chain uses TRBV30 with TRBJ1-3; D might be TRBD1 (5 bases). The CDR3 covers 12 residues. The V gene's germline CDR1 is GTSNPN and CDR2 SVGIG (reference sequence). Trimming left V 5 bases short and J 4 bases short, with 9 bases between. The CDR3 sequence: CAWGDLGNTIYF. The CDR3, as DNA: TGTGCCTGGGGGGACTTAGGAAACACCATATATTTT. Full variable domain (missing parts from reference TRBV30 and TRBJ1-3): SQTIHQWPATLVQPVGSPLSLECTVEGTSNPNLYWYRQAAGRGLQLLFYSVGIGQISSEVPQNLSASRPQDRQFILSSKKLLLSDSGFYLCAWGDLGNTIYFGEGSWLTVV.

This chain uses TRBV12-5 with TRBJ2-1; D is possibly TRBD2 (6 bases). Germline loops: CDR1 LGHNT, CDR2 FRNRAP. This CDR3 has 17 residues. The V end was cut by 6 bases, the J end by 0 bases, with 18 bases between. Here the CDR3 DNA reads TGTGCTAGTGGGGTTACTTTAGCGGAGCCCTCCTACAATGAGCAGTTCTTC. Its protein is CASGVTLAEPSYNEQFF. Looking up the rest from reference TRBV12-5 and TRBJ2-1 gives the full variable domain: DARVTQTPRHKVTEMGQEVTMRCQPILGHNTVFWYRQTMMQGLELLAYFRNRAPLDDSGMPKDRFSAEMPDATLATLKIQPSEPRDSAVYFCASGVTLAEPSYNEQFFGPGTRLTVL.

The CDR3 region is CASSPVHTEAFF. The CDR3 DNA reads as TGTGCCAGCAGCCCTGTCCACACTGAAGCTTTCTTT. This sequence joins TRBV14 and TRBJ1-1; no definite D call. V gave up 4 bases and J gave up 3 bases, with 6 bases separating them. The CDR3 length is 12 residues. Germline values: CDR1 SGHDN, CDR2 FVKESK. Supplemented by reference TRBV14 and TRBJ1-1, the full variable domain reads EAGVTQFPSHSVIEKGQTVTLRCDPISGHDNLYWYRRVMGKEIKFLLHFVKESKQDESGMPNNRFLAERTGGTYSTLKVQPAELEDSGVYFCASSPVHTEAFFGQGTRLTVV.

The genes are TRBV27 and TRBJ2-4; 9 bases are shared with TRBD1. The CDR3 has 14 amino acids. Trimming took 0 bases from V and 8 from J; bases not matched to a gene: 2. Per germline, CDR1 MNHEY and CDR2 SMNVEV (reference sequence). Here the CDR3 DNA reads TGTGCCAGCAGTTTATCGACAGGGGGAGACATTCAGTACTTC. Protein product: CASSLSTGGDIQYF.

The V and J genes are TRBV11-3 and TRBJ2-1, with TRBD2 matching 7 bases. Germline CDR1 reads SGHNT; CDR2 reads YENEEA. After removal of 5 bases from V and 10 bases from J, the junction contained 11 bases not matched to a gene. This CDR3 is 14 amino acids long. CDR3 nucleotides: TGTGCCAGCAGCGCCTCCGGGGCGGGGGAGGAGCAGTTCTTC. Its protein product is CASSASGAGEEQFF.

The rearrangement uses TRBV25-1 and TRBJ2-1; 7 positions match TRBD2. Per the germline V gene, CDR1 is MGHDK and CDR2 is SYGVNS. V lost 5 bases to trimming and J lost 7 bases; unmatched junction nucleotides: 8. This CDR3 is built from 14 residues. CDR3 DNA: TGTGCCAGCAGTATGCGGGAGATGGAGAATGAGCAGTTCTTC. Protein sequence: CASSMREMENEQFF.

The rearrangement links TRBV29-1 to TRBJ2-7, with 11 bases aligning to TRBD2. This CDR3 spans 14 amino acids. The J segment lost 7 bases and the V segment lost 2 bases, leaving 7 bases of the junction unmatched. Germline V gives CDR1 SQVTM, CDR2 ANQGSEA. The CDR3 region has the DNA TGCAGCGTTGAAAGTTCAGTAGCGGGAGGGGAGCAGTACTTC. Protein product: CSVESSVAGGEQYF.

The chain carries TRBV30 and TRBJ2-1, with 8 bases aligning to TRBD1. Trimming took 6 bases from V and 6 from J; bases not matched to a gene: 7. The CDR3 spans 13 residues. CDR1 is GTSNPN and CDR2 is SVGIG in the germline V gene (reference sequence). The DNA of the CDR3 is TGTGCCTGCCGGGACAGGCTAGGCAATGAGCAGTTCTTC. It yields the protein CACRDRLGNEQFF. The full variable domain, rest sourced from reference TRBV30 and TRBJ2-1, is SQTIHQWPATLVQPVGSPLSLECTVEGTSNPNLYWYRQAAGRGLQLLFYSVGIGQISSEVPQNLSASRPQDRQFILSSKKLLLSDSGFYLCACRDRLGNEQFFGPGTRLTVL.

The J gene is TRBJ2-3, the V gene TRBV12-5, with TRBD2 as a possible D gene (6 bases). From germline, CDR1 is LGHNT and CDR2 FRNRAP. Trimming took off 4 bases at V and 2 bases at J, with 10 bases between the two ends. The CDR3 spans 14 residues. Here the CDR3 reads CASGSGLNTDTQYF. Here the CDR3 DNA reads TGTGCTAGTGGTTCCGGACTAAACACAGATACGCAGTATTTT.

This chain links TRBV28 with TRBJ1-1, with 8 bases lining up with TRBD1. Trimming cost V 4 bases and J 5 bases; bases outside gene matches: 6. CDR1 and CDR2 (germline): MDHEN, SYDVKM. The CDR3 length is 14 residues. CDR3 bases: TGTGCCAGCAGTTCTCAGGGGGCGGATACTGAAGCTTTCTTT. Protein product: CASSSQGADTEAFF.

V and J are TRBV7-7 and TRBJ2-1; 13 positions match TRBD2. Germline CDR1 and CDR2: SSHAT and FNYEAQ (reference sequence). The CDR3 totals 15 residues. Trimming at V came to 5 bases and at J to 6 bases, leaving 4 bases not matched to a gene. CDR3 bases: TGTGCCAGCAGCCTTGGACTAGCGGGAGTCAATGAGCAGTTCTTC. It yields the protein CASSLGLAGVNEQFF.

The sample holds many counts of this clone. J is TRBJ2-6 and V is TRBV9; no definite D call. This CDR3 contains 16 residues. The V end lost 0 bases, the J end lost 0 bases, and 7 bases lay between the germline ends. CDR1 and CDR2 (germline): SGDLS, YYNGEE. The CDR3 DNA reads TGTGCCAGCAGCGTAGGTTCGGGCTCTGGGGCCAACGTCCTGACTTTC. Protein: CASSVGSGSGANVLTF.

For the CDR3, the DNA is TGTGCCAGCAGCACCGGGACAGGGAAAGAGACCCAGTACTTC. This sequence encodes CASSTGTGKETQYF. The chain couples TRBV6-1 to TRBJ2-5; 9 bases match TRBD1. V gave up 6 bases and J gave up 3 bases; unmatched junction bases: 5. Per germline, CDR1 MNHNS and CDR2 SASEGT. The CDR3 covers 14 residues.